This is a list of T cell receptor beta chains from one sample in a study of T cells in Graves' hyperthyroidism and ophthalmopathy. TCRdb recomputed calls from the multiplex PCR reads with MiXCR, one row per CDR3 protein. The sample lists roughly 580,000 distinct CDR3 sequences; about 43% were seen once. Sequencing was done on a sample of peripheral blood or thyroid tissue (not recorded which). These receptors all stem from a woman aged 18-29 years with Graves' hyperthyroidism. Both conserved end residues are part of each CDR3. D genes are given only for firm matches. Expanded clones get a size class; other rows say once, few or many, or leave the size out.

J gene,D gene,clone size,V gene,CDR3 DNA,CDR3 protein
TRBJ2-7,NA,NA,TRBV25-1,TGTGCCAGCAGGAGTGATATACGCGCCGAGCAGTACTTC,CASRSDIRAEQYF
TRBJ2-7,NA,NA,TRBV20-1,TGCAGTGCTAGAGAAGCTGGACAAGCCTACGAGCAGTACTTC,CSAREAGQAYEQYF
TRBJ2-7,TRBD2,many,TRBV15,TGTGCCACCAGCAGAGTCCTAAGGGAGGGCACCTACGAGCAGTACTTC,CATSRVLREGTYEQYF
TRBJ1-1,NA,NA,TRBV20-1,TGCAGTGCTAGAGATGGGGCCGGGGACGAACTCGAAGCTTTCTTT,CSARDGAGDELEAFF
TRBJ1-5,NA,few,TRBV29-1,TGCAGCGTTGACTTGGGAGGGGAGACCCAGCATTTT,CSVDLGGETQHF
TRBJ1-3,NA,few,TRBV7-9,TGTGCCAGCAGCCTCCTCCTAGGGTCGGGAAACACCATATATTTT,CASSLLLGSGNTIYF
TRBJ1-4,NA,NA,TRBV19,TGTGCCAGTAGAAGACAGAGCTTAAATGAAAAACTGTTTTTT,CASRRQSLNEKLFF
TRBJ1-6,NA,many,TRBV19,TGTGCCAGTAGTATAGCCCCTAATTCACCCCTCCACTTT,CASSIAPNSPLHF
TRBJ1-2,NA,few,TRBV5-6,TGTGCCAGCAGCCAGAGCTATGAGGGACTCTATGGCTACACCTTC,CASSQSYEGLYGYTF
TRBJ2-7,NA,NA,TRBV12-3/TRBV12-4,TGTGCCAGCAGTTTTGCCGGGGGCTACGAGCAGTACTTC,CASSFAGGYEQYF
TRBJ2-7,TRBD2,NA,TRBV7-8,TGTGCCAGCAGCTTAACTAGCGGGCAGTACTTC,CASSLTSGQYF
TRBJ1-4,NA,many,TRBV20-1,TGCAGTGCTAGGCGGGTAGGGGATGAAAAACTGTTTTTT,CSARRVGDEKLFF
TRBJ1-2,NA,NA,TRBV15,TGTGCCACCAGCAGAGAAGTAGGGCCTACTAACTATGGCTACACCTTC,CATSREVGPTNYGYTF
TRBJ2-3,NA,once,TRBV7-9,TGTGCCAGCAGCTTTAAGAAAGTACCAGATACGCAGTATTTT,CASSFKKVPDTQYF
TRBJ2-7,NA,NA,TRBV20-1,TGCAGTGCTAGAACGTCGGGGAATCAGTACTTC,CSARTSGNQYF
TRBJ1-2,NA,NA,TRBV2,TGTGCCGGAGGAGGGGTCCCCTCAGGCTACACCTTC,CAGGGVPSGYTF
TRBJ1-2,TRBD1,NA,TRBV20-1,TGCAGTGCTAGAGGACAGGGGGCGGGAGGCTACACCTTC,CSARGQGAGGYTF
TRBJ2-5,TRBD2,NA,TRBV19,TGTGCCAGTAGTATAGGTGGTAGCGGGAGGGTAAGGGAGACCCAGTACTTC,CASSIGGSGRVRETQYF
TRBJ2-1,NA,NA,TRBV5-1,TGCGCCAGCAGCCGTCATCACAGTCAGTCGGGCAATGAGCAGTTCTTC,CASSRHHSQSGNEQFF
TRBJ1-5,NA,few,TRBV4-1,TGCGCCAGCAGCCAAGTTAGGCTGAGCAATCAGCCCCAGCATTTT,CASSQVRLSNQPQHF
TRBJ2-7,NA,NA,TRBV2,TGTGCCAGCACCGAAGGCTTGACAGGCCGGGGGGCCTACGAGCAGTACTTC,CASTEGLTGRGAYEQYF
TRBJ1-1,NA,many,TRBV2,TGTGCCAGCAGGCCTGACAGGCTGAACACTGAAGCTTTCTTT,CASRPDRLNTEAFF
TRBJ2-7,NA,NA,TRBV29-1,TGCAGCGTTGAAGCTGGGACGGCGAGCTCCTACGAGCAGTACTTC,CSVEAGTASSYEQYF
TRBJ2-7,TRBD2,NA,TRBV6-5,TGTGCCAGCAGTTACGAGGGCGGGAGGGCCTTTCGGCAGTACTTC,CASSYEGGRAFRQYF
TRBJ2-5,NA,NA,TRBV6-6,TGTGCCAGCAGTTACTCGAGGGAGCGAGGCGAGGAGACCCAGTACTTC,CASSYSRERGEETQYF
TRBJ1-2,TRBD1,few,TRBV7-2,TGTGCCAGCAGCTTAGCGGGACAGGGGAGCTATGGCTACACCTTC,CASSLAGQGSYGYTF
TRBJ1-6,TRBD1,NA,TRBV10-3,TGTGCCATCAGTGGAGGGACAGGCGGTTCACCCCTCCACTTT,CAISGGTGGSPLHF
TRBJ1-6,NA,NA,TRBV25-1,TGTGCCAGCAGGGGGCGAAATTCACCCCTCCACTTT,CASRGRNSPLHF
TRBJ2-5,TRBD2,NA,TRBV24-1,TGTGCCACCAGTCAAGGACTAGCGGGGAACCAAGAGACCCAGTACTTC,CATSQGLAGNQETQYF
TRBJ2-7,TRBD1,NA,TRBV5-1,TGCGCCAGCAGCTCGACAGGGGACGAGACCTACGAGCAGTACTTC,CASSSTGDETYEQYF
TRBJ2-7,TRBD2,few,TRBV10-3,TGTGCCACCAAACCCAGCGGGACGGACGCTTACGAGCAGTACTTC,CATKPSGTDAYEQYF
TRBJ1-2,TRBD1,NA,TRBV25-1,TGTGCCAGCAGTTCACGGACAGGGGGCGCTTTGGACTATGGCTACACCTTC,CASSSRTGGALDYGYTF
TRBJ2-5,NA,many,TRBV7-6,TGTGCCAGCAGCTTAGTCCCAGGATCCGAAGGGGCCCAGTACTTC,CASSLVPGSEGAQYF
TRBJ1-1,NA,NA,TRBV10-3,TGTGCCATCAGTCGAGGGGGTAGGGGACTCACTGAAGCTTTCTTT,CAISRGGRGLTEAFF
TRBJ1-5,NA,NA,TRBV2,TGTGCTAGAGGTACAGACAGAGATCAGCCCCAGCATTTT,CARGTDRDQPQHF
TRBJ1-5,NA,few,TRBV6-5,TGTGCCAGCAGTTACGGGGGGCATCAGCCCCAGCATTTT,CASSYGGHQPQHF
TRBJ2-2,TRBD2,NA,TRBV2,TGTGCCAGCAGTGTAGAGCTAGCGGGAGTCGGGGAGCTGTTTTTT,CASSVELAGVGELFF
TRBJ2-7,NA,few,TRBV9,TGTGCCAGCAGCGTAGGGCCCAGCGTCGTTACCTACGAGCAGTACTTC,CASSVGPSVVTYEQYF
TRBJ1-6,NA,NA,TRBV19,TGTGCCAGTAACGCGGCGGTGAGCTCCTATAATTCACCCCTCCACTTT,CASNAAVSSYNSPLHF
TRBJ2-3,NA,many,TRBV29-1,TGCAGCGTTGCAGAAGGGCTAAGCACAGATACGCAGTATTTT,CSVAEGLSTDTQYF
TRBJ2-2,NA,few,TRBV24-1,TGTGCCACCACTGGACATACGAACACCGGGGAGCTGTTTTTT,CATTGHTNTGELFF
TRBJ1-2,NA,NA,TRBV20-1,TGCAGTGCTACAATCACAACTAACTATGGCTACACCTTC,CSATITTNYGYTF
TRBJ1-1,NA,few,TRBV24-1,TGTGCCAGCAGTTACGTCCGGGGAGGGAACACTGAAGCTTTCTTT,CASSYVRGGNTEAFF
TRBJ2-5,NA,NA,TRBV10-3,TGTGCCAGCGGGGGCCTGGAGACCCAGTACTTC,CASGGLETQYF
TRBJ1-2,NA,NA,TRBV25-1,TGTGCCAGCAGAGATCCAGAGAACTATGGCTACACCTTC,CASRDPENYGYTF
TRBJ1-5,NA,NA,TRBV9,TGTGCCAGCAGCCAAGACGGCGGGCAGGTGTATTGGCCCCAGCATTTT,CASSQDGGQVYWPQHF
TRBJ2-7,NA,few,TRBV7-2,TGTGCCAGCAGCTTAGCGGTAGAGGCCCACGAGCAGTACTTC,CASSLAVEAHEQYF